Below, 22 T cell receptor beta chains from the same sample are listed, as sequenced in a study of blood T cell repertoires in COVID-19. The data were produced by immunoSEQ multiplex PCR, yet TCRdb's version contains in-frame clones alone and is incomplete. The repertoire holds fewer than 300,000 clones, with more than 65% as singletons. Specimen: peripheral blood. The receptors derive from a woman aged 18-35 years with acute or convalescent COVID-19.

The V and J genes are TRBV10-3 and TRBJ2-2; TRBD1 matches 8 bases. Trimming removed 0 bases from V and 4 bases from J; junction bases left unmatched: 16. The CDR3 totals 20 residues. Germline V lookup: CDR1 ENHRY, CDR2 SYGVKD. The CDR3, as DNA: TGTGCCATCAGTGAGTCTGGACAGGGCGAATCATATACCCTCACCGGGGAGCTGTTTTTT. Amino acid sequence: CAISESGQGESYTLTGELFF.

This rearrangement joins TRBV30 to TRBJ2-1, with a weak D call TRBD2 (5 bases). Trimming left V 1 base short and J 3 bases short, with 22 bases between. This CDR3 is built from 18 residues. Per germline, CDR1 GTSNPN and CDR2 SVGIG (reference sequence). CDR3: CAWSAPEDSGGLYNEQFF. CDR3 sequence (DNA): TGTGCCTGGAGTGCTCCGGAGGATTCTGGAGGCCTCTACAATGAGCAGTTCTTC.

This chain uses TRBV6-1 with TRBJ1-5, with TRBD1 matching 8 bases. The CDR3 is 16 residues long. V trimming: 3 bases; J trimming: 2 bases; junction bases outside the gene matches: 6. Germline V gene sequence: CDR1 MNHNS, CDR2 SASEGT. CDR3 sequence: CASSDTDRGGNQPQHF. CDR3 DNA sequence: TGTGCCAGCAGTGACACCGACAGGGGTGGCAATCAGCCCCAGCATTTT.

CDR3: CASGLDRPNEKLFF. The CDR3 DNA reads TGTGCTAGTGGCCTTGACAGACCTAATGAAAAACTGTTTTTT. The V and J genes are TRBV12-5 and TRBJ1-4; D might be TRBD1 (5 bases). The CDR3 runs 14 residues. V was trimmed by 6 bases and J by 3 bases, leaving 11 bases between them. The germline V gene encodes CDR1 LGHNT and CDR2 FRNRAP.

The chain couples TRBV5-6 to TRBJ1-6, with no clear D. The CDR3 has 12 residues. The V gene lost 1 base and the J gene lost 9 bases, with 5 bases spanning the gap. Germline assignment: CDR1 SGHDT and CDR2 YYEEEE. CDR3 amino acids: CASSLNRSPLHF. CDR3 bases: TGTGCCAGCAGCTTGAATCGTTCACCCCTCCACTTT.

The rearrangement links TRBV27 to TRBJ2-1, with D possibly matching TRBD2 (6 bases). The germline CDR1 and CDR2 sequences are MNHEY and SMNVEV (reference sequence). Trimming took 6 bases from V and 3 from J, leaving 15 bases between them. CDR3 size: 15 residues. CDR3 sequence reads: CASSQISGNYNEQFF. Here the CDR3 DNA reads TGTGCCAGCAGCCAGATTAGCGGTAACTACAATGAGCAGTTCTTC.

The chain has TRBV28 and TRBJ1-1, with D perhaps matching TRBD1 (6 bases). Germline CDR1 reads MDHEN; CDR2 reads SYDVKM. The V and J ends lost 5 bases and 0 bases respectively, with 10 bases between them. This CDR3 has 14 residues. For the CDR3, the DNA is TGTGCCAGCAGTGTTCAGGGGTTGAACACTGAAGCTTTCTTT. Protein: CASSVQGLNTEAFF. Full variable domain (remainder filled in from reference TRBV28 and TRBJ1-1): DVKVTQSSRYLVKRTGEKVFLECVQDMDHENMFWYRQDPGLGLRLIYFSYDVKMKEKGDIPEGYSVSREKKERFSLILESASTNQTSMYLCASSVQGLNTEAFFGQGTRLTVV.

The CDR3 loop reads CAWRTTGSYNEQFF. The CDR3 DNA is TGTGCCTGGAGAACGACAGGGAGCTACAATGAGCAGTTCTTC. The rearrangement links TRBV30 to TRBJ2-1, with 7 bases matching TRBD1. The V segment lost 3 bases and the J segment 3 bases; nucleotides outside the gene matches: 5. Per the germline V gene, CDR1 is GTSNPN and CDR2 is SVGIG (reference sequence). The CDR3 has 14 residues.

This chain uses TRBV9 with TRBJ2-7; D remains unclear. V dropped 0 bases and J dropped 0 bases, with 7 bases sitting between them. Germline V CDR1 and CDR2: SGDLS, YYNGEE. The CDR3 consists of 14 residues. Here the CDR3 DNA reads TGTGCCAGCAGCGTAGACTCATACTCCTACGAGCAGTACTTC. This translates into CASSVDSYSYEQYF.

This clone was found a few times. The CDR3 region is CASSLDRVGNSPLHF. CDR3 coding DNA: TGTGCCAGCAGCTTAGACAGGGTGGGGAATTCACCCCTCCACTTT. V and J are TRBV7-8 and TRBJ1-6; a weak D match, TRBD1 (6 bases). CDR3 length: 15 amino acids. Germline CDR1 and CDR2: SGHVS and FQNEAQ. V was pared by 1 base and J by 7 bases, with 11 bases between.

The chain links TRBV28 to TRBJ1-1; 7 nucleotides match TRBD1. CDR3 length: 14 residues. Germline lookup yields CDR1 MDHEN and CDR2 SYDVKM. The V gene end was trimmed by 5 bases and the J gene end by 4 bases; junction bases not matched to a gene: 7. The CDR3 loop reads CASSPDRVFTEAFF. Here the CDR3 DNA reads TGTGCCAGCAGTCCCGACAGGGTATTCACTGAAGCTTTCTTT.

This sequence joins TRBV3-1 (or the pseudogene TRBV3-2) and TRBJ1-6; no clear D. Germline loops: CDR1 LGHDT, CDR2 YNNKEL (reference sequence). The CDR3 is 14 amino acids. V lost 4 bases and J 7 bases, leaving 11 bases between the germline ends. For the CDR3, the DNA is TGTGCCAGCAGCCCCGCCAGTCTGAATTCACCCCTCCACTTT. Translated, it gives CASSPASLNSPLHF.

This clone was seen a single time. The chain recombines TRBV14 with TRBJ2-7; TRBD1 aligns across 8 bases. CDR3 length: 12 residues. The germline V gene encodes CDR1 SGHDN and CDR2 FVKESK. The ends lost 2 bases at V and 8 bases at J; junction bases unmatched: 2. The CDR3 is CASSQPGGKQYF. CDR3 nucleotide sequence: TGTGCCAGCAGCCAACCAGGGGGCAAGCAGTACTTC.

The genes are TRBV2 and TRBJ2-7; TRBD1 might be the D (5 bases). The CDR3 spans 12 residues. Germline V lookup: CDR1 SNHLY, CDR2 FYNNEI. V lost 4 bases to trimming and J lost 4 bases, with 8 bases between them. The chain's CDR3 is CASSVNRYEQYF. The CDR3 DNA reads as TGTGCCAGCAGTGTAAACAGGTACGAGCAGTACTTC.

The chain links TRBV27 to TRBJ1-1, with D possibly being TRBD1 (6 bases). The CDR3 spans 13 residues. CDR1 and CDR2 (germline): MNHEY, SMNVEV (reference sequence). V was trimmed by 5 bases and J by 2 bases, leaving 9 bases between them. The DNA for the CDR3 is TGTGCCAGCAGTACAGGGAAAAACACTGAAGCTTTCTTT. This codes for CASSTGKNTEAFF.

The V call is TRBV7-9, the J call TRBJ2-7; 7 bases line up with TRBD2. The trim removed 5 bases at V and 4 bases at J, leaving 11 bases unmatched. Germline V CDR1 and CDR2: SEHNR, FQNEAQ (reference sequence). This CDR3 contains 15 residues. The CDR3 nucleotides are TGTGCCAGCAGCCCCTCGGCGGGAGTTTTTTACGAGCAGTACTTC. Its protein product is CASSPSAGVFYEQYF.

This chain connects TRBV5-4 to TRBJ2-7; 10 bases line up with TRBD2. The V gene end was trimmed by 1 base and the J gene end by 1 base; junction bases not matched to a gene: 5. The CDR3 contains 16 residues. Per the germline V gene, CDR1 is SGHNT and CDR2 is YYREEE (reference sequence). CDR3 bases: TGTGCCAGCAGCTTGCGCGGGACTAGCGCATCCTACGAGCAGTACTTC. This encodes CASSLRGTSASYEQYF.

This sequence joins TRBV14 and TRBJ1-5, with D hard to call. This CDR3 comprises 15 residues. Germline CDR1 SGHDN, CDR2 FVKESK. V dropped 4 bases and J dropped 7 bases, with 17 bases sitting between them. The CDR3 DNA follows: TGTGCCAGCAGCCGACTGGACTGGCCTCGCCAGCCCCAGCATTTT. Its translation: CASSRLDWPRQPQHF.

CDR3: CASSLRTGGTSTGELFF. CDR3 sequence (DNA): TGTGCCAGCAGTCTCAGGACAGGGGGCACGAGCACCGGGGAGCTGTTTTTT. The chain links TRBV7-2 to TRBJ2-2; 11 bases map to TRBD1. The germline CDR1 and CDR2 sequences are SGHTA and FQGNSA. This CDR3 spans 17 amino acids. V dropped 6 bases and J dropped 4; count of bases not matched to a gene: 10.

The chain uses TRBV19 and TRBJ2-1; 8 nucleotides align to TRBD1. V lost 4 bases to trimming and J lost 7 bases; unmatched junction nucleotides: 9. From germline, CDR1 is LNHDA and CDR2 SQIVND (reference sequence). This CDR3 has 15 residues. CDR3 amino acids: CASSTQRQGTNEQFF. As DNA, the CDR3 is TGTGCCAGTAGTACCCAAAGACAGGGGACGAATGAGCAGTTCTTC.

The J gene is TRBJ2-7, the V gene TRBV4-2; 7 bases map to TRBD1. The CDR3 spans 13 residues. Germline trimming cut 1 base from V and 9 bases from J; bases unmatched to any gene: 6. In germline, CDR1 is LGHNA, CDR2 YNFKEQ. For the CDR3, the DNA is TGTGCCAGCAGCCAAGCCGACCGGGACAGGCAGTACTTC. Its translation is CASSQADRDRQYF.

The J gene is TRBJ1-2, the V gene TRBV29-1; a weak D match, TRBD1 (6 bases). The CDR3 covers 14 residues. The V gene's germline CDR1 is SQVTM and CDR2 ANQGSEA. V lost 1 base, J lost 5 bases, and 14 bases lay in between. The CDR3 DNA reads TGCAGCGTTGAAGGTCCCCGACAGGAATATGGCTACACCTTC. Encoded protein: CSVEGPRQEYGYTF.